Listed below are T cell receptor beta chains from one sample, sequenced in a study of radiotherapy plus CTLA-4 blockade in lung cancer. Generated by immunoSEQ multiplex PCR, the TCRdb table keeps only in-frame clones and is missing some. The sample records about 43,000 clones, roughly 64% being singletons. The input for sequencing was peripheral blood, taken from a patient treated with radiotherapy plus ipilimumab. These receptors all come from a human donor with non-small cell lung cancer who had a partial response to radiotherapy plus ipilimumab. Both conserved end residues are trimmed from each CDR3. For some rows the clone size is stated as once, few or many, or as a class when expanded; others skip it.

V gene	J gene	clone size	CDR3 protein
TRBV20-1	TRBJ2-1	.	SAGLNEQF
TRBV2	TRBJ2-5	once	ASKILSGQETQY
TRBV6-6	TRBJ2-5	.	ASSRTALQETQY
TRBV11-1	TRBJ2-7	few	ASSWGRAPEQY
TRBV19	TRBJ2-5	.	ASRKTGGRETQY
TRBV6-5	TRBJ1-1	.	AMSERGAWTTEAF
TRBV9	TRBJ2-1	few	ASSVEGGPAYNEQF
TRBV9	TRBJ1-4	.	ASSQGGANEKLF
TRBV30	TRBJ2-2	many	AWSVFRGLGTGELF
TRBV9	TRBJ1-5	.	ASSAGGGGQPQH
TRBV11-2	TRBJ1-6	.	ASSIEGRGSYNSPLH
TRBV6-5	TRBJ1-1	.	ASSYSQNTEAF
TRBV27	TRBJ2-5	.	ACRRDYQAETQY
TRBV19	TRBJ2-1	.	ASSIAGQIYNEQF
TRBV10-2	TRBJ2-5	.	ASEAGETQY
TRBV15	TRBJ1-1	.	ATTLNRYTEAF
TRBV5-1	TRBJ2-6	.	ASSLTAAGANVLT
TRBV4-2	TRBJ1-4	.	ASSQGDREDEKLF
TRBV19	TRBJ1-2	once	ASSTGDRVGGYT
TRBV19	TRBJ1-5	many	ASSLDRGLGQPQH
TRBV6-5	TRBJ1-1	few	ASVSRTVLNTEAF
TRBV4-3	TRBJ1-5	.	ASSQGYQPQH
TRBV2	TRBJ1-3	.	ASSIIRGQDTIY
TRBV30	TRBJ1-1	.	AWTGRTGRGSNTEAF
TRBV27	TRBJ1-2	.	ASSLSGAAINYGYT
TRBV28	TRBJ1-2	.	ASSLEGQGAGGYT
TRBV10-2	TRBJ1-2	.	ASGVGTDFGYT
TRBV6-6	TRBJ2-7	.	ASSRGPTYEQY
TRBV11-2	TRBJ1-3	.	ASSFHRGQFGNTIY
TRBV7-9	TRBJ1-2	.	AIEGTGNGYT
TRBV30	TRBJ2-5	once	AWSVQLETQY
TRBV2	TRBJ2-5	.	ASRWDSQETQY
TRBV5-5	TRBJ2-1	.	ASSLEQISNEQF
TRBV5-1	TRBJ1-4	.	ASSLTGGKLF
TRBV29-1	TRBJ2-7	.	SAQLDSYEQY
TRBV2	TRBJ1-2	few	ASRFRDTINYGYT
TRBV6-1	TRBJ1-1	.	ASSDRDSIRAF
TRBV5-1	TRBJ2-7	.	ASSSLGSSYEQY
TRBV7-9	TRBJ2-7	few	ASSKMGQGENEQY
TRBV5-8	TRBJ1-1	.	ASSRPPGTEAF
TRBV7-6	TRBJ2-3	.	ASSLGGSHSTDTQY
TRBV27	TRBJ1-1	once	ASRSNFFGATEAF
TRBV10-3	TRBJ2-5	few	AISGRGQETQY
TRBV18	TRBJ1-2	once	ASSETGAFGYT
TRBV6-1	TRBJ2-7	.	ASRRTGSSYEQY
TRBV28	TRBJ2-2	.	ASSLWRTGELF
TRBV29-1	TRBJ1-2	.	SVESGFGYT
TRBV7-2	TRBJ2-7	.	ASSLVLGSYEQY
TRBV18	TRBJ2-1	few	ASRKDSNEQF
TRBV4-2	TRBJ2-3	.	ASSQGWTDTDTQY
TRBV7-3	TRBJ2-1	.	ASGRETREQF
TRBV30	TRBJ1-5	.	AWSRGGREPQH
TRBV18	TRBJ1-1	.	ASSLQGGNTEAF